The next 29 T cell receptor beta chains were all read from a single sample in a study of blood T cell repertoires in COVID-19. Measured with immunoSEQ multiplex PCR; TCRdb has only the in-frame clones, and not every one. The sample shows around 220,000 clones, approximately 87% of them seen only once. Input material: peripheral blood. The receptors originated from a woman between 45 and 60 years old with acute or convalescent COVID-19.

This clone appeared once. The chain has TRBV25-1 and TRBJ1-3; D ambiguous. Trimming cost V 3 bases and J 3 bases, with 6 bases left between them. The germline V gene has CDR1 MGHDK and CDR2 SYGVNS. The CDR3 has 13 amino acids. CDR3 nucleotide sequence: TGTGCCAGCAGTGACGGGTTTGGAAACACCATATATTTT. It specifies CASSDGFGNTIYF.

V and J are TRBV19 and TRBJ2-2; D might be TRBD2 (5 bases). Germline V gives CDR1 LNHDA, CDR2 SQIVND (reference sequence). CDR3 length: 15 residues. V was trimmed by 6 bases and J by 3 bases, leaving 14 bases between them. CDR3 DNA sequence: TGTGCCAGTAGAAGGGATGGACTTGACACCGGGGAGCTGTTTTTT. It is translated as CASRRDGLDTGELFF.

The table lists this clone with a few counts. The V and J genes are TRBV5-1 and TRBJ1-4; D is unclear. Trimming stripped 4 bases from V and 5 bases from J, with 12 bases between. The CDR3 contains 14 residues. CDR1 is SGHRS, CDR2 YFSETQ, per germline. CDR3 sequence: CASSGHPGNEKLFF. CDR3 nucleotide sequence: TGCGCCAGCAGCGGCCACCCGGGGAATGAAAAACTGTTTTTT.

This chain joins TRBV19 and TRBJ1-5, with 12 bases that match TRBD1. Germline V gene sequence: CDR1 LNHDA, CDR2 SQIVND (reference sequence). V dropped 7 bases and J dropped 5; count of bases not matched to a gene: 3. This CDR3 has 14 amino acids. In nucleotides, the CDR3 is TGTGCCAGTAAGGGGACAGGGGGCCATCAGCCCCAGCATTTT. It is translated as CASKGTGGHQPQHF.

CDR3 loop: CATSGRQAYDNEQFF. CDR3 nucleotide sequence: TGTGCCACCAGTGGGAGGCAGGCCTACGACAATGAGCAGTTCTTC. This rearrangement joins TRBV24-1 to TRBJ2-1; weak D call: TRBD2 (5 bases). The CDR3 is 15 residues long. Germline V gene lookup returns CDR1 KGHDR and CDR2 SFDVKD. V was pared by 5 bases and J by 5 bases, with 15 bases between.

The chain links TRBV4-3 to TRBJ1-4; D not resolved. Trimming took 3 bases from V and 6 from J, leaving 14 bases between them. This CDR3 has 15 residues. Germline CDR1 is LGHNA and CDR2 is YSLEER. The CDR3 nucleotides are TGCGCCAGCAGCCAGGCCTTCGGAGGCGATGAAAAACTGTTTTTT. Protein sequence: CASSQAFGGDEKLFF.

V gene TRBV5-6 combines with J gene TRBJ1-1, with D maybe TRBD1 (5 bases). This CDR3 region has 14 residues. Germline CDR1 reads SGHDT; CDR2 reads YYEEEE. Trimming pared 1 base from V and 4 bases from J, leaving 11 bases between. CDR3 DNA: TGTGCCAGCAGCTTGAGGTTGACAGCCACTGAAGCTTTCTTT. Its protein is CASSLRLTATEAFF.

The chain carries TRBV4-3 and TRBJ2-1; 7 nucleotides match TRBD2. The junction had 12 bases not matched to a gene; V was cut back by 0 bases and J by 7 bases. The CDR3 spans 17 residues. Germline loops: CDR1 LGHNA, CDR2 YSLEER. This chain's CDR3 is CASSQEWPSGPYNEQFF. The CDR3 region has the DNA TGCGCCAGCAGCCAAGAGTGGCCTAGCGGCCCTTATAATGAGCAGTTCTTC.

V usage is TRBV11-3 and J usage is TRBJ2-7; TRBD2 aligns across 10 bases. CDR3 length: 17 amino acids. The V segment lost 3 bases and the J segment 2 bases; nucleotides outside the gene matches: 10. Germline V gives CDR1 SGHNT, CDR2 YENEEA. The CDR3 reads CASSLGSGGAGTYEQYF. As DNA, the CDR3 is TGTGCCAGCAGCTTGGGCAGCGGGGGGGCCGGGACCTACGAGCAGTACTTC.

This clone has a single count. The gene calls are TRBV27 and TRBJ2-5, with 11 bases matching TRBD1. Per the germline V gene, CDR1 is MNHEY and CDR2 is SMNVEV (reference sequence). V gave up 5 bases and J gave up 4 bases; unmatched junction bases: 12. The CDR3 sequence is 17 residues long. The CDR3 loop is CASSPSPGQGVGETQYF. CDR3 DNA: TGTGCCAGCAGTCCGTCACCGGGACAGGGGGTGGGAGAGACCCAGTACTTC.

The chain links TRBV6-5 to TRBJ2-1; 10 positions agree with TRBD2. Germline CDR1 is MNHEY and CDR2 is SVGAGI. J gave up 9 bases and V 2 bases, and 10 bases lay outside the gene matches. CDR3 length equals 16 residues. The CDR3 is CASSYGISGGPREQFF. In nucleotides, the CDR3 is TGTGCCAGCAGTTACGGGATTAGCGGGGGGCCCCGTGAGCAGTTCTTC.

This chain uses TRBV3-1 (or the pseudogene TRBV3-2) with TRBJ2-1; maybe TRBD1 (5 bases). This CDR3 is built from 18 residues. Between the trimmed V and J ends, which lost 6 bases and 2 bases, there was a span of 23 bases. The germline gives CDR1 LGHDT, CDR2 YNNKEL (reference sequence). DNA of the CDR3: TGTGCCAGCAGTCCAAGACCCAGGGATCGGGTCCCCTACAATGAGCAGTTCTTC. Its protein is CASSPRPRDRVPYNEQFF.

The DNA of the CDR3 is TGTGCCATCAAACAGGGCCTCTTCAACACTGAAGCTTTCTTT. Protein: CAIKQGLFNTEAFF. This rearrangement joins TRBV10-3 to TRBJ1-1, with D tentatively TRBD1 (6 bases). This CDR3 has 14 amino acids. Germline CDR1 ENHRY, CDR2 SYGVKD. Trimming took off 7 bases at V and 2 bases at J, with 14 bases between the two ends.

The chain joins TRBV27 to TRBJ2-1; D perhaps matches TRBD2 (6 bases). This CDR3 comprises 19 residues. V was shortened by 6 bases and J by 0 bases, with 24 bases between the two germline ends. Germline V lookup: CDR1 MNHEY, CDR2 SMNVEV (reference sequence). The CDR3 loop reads CASSRTAIGGSSSYNEQFF. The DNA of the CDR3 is TGTGCCAGCAGCCGAACCGCGATCGGAGGGTCTTCCTCCTACAATGAGCAGTTCTTC.

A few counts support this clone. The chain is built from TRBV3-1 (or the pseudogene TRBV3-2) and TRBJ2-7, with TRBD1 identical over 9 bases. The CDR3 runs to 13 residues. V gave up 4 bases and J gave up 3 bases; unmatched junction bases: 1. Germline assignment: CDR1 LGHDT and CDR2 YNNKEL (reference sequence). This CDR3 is CASSPDRGYEQYF. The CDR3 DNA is TGTGCCAGCAGCCCGGACAGGGGCTACGAGCAGTACTTC.

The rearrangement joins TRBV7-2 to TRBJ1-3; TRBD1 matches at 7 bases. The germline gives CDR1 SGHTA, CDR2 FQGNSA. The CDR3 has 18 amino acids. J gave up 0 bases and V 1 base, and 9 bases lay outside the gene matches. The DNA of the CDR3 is TGTGCCAGCAGCTTAGGCGGGACAGTGATCCACTCTGGAAACACCATATATTTT. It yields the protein CASSLGGTVIHSGNTIYF.

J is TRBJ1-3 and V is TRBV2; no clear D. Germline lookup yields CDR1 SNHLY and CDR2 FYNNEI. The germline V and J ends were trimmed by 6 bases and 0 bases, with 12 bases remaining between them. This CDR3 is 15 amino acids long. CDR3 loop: CASRPWEASGNTIYF. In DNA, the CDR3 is TGTGCCAGCAGACCTTGGGAGGCCTCTGGAAACACCATATATTTT.

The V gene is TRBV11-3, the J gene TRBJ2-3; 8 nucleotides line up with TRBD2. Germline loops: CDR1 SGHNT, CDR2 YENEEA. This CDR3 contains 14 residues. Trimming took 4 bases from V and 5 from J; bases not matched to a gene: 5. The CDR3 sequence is CASSYRGGLDTQYF. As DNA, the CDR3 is TGTGCCAGCAGCTACCGGGGGGGCCTAGATACGCAGTATTTT.

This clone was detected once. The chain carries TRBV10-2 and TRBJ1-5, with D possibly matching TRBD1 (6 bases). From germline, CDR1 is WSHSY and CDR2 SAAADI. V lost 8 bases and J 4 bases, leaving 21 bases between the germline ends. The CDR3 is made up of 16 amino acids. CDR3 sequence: CASLQQVQQGNQPQHF. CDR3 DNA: TGCGCCAGCCTCCAGCAGGTACAACAGGGAAATCAGCCCCAGCATTTT.

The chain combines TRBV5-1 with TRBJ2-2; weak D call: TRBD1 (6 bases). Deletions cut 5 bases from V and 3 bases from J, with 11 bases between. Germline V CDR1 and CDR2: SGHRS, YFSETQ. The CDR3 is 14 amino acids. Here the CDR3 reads CASRRTEHTGELFF. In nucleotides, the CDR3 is TGCGCCAGCAGGAGGACAGAGCACACCGGGGAGCTGTTTTTT.

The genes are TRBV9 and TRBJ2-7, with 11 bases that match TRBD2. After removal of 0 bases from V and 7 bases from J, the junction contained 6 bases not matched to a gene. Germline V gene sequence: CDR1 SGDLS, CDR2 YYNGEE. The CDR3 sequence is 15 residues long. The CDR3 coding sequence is TGTGCCAGCAGCGTAGGTGGTAGCGGGGGGGAAGAGCAGTACTTC. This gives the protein CASSVGGSGGEEQYF.

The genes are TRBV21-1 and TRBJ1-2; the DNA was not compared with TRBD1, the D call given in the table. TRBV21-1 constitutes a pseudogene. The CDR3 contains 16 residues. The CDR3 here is CASSKRRGTGNYGYTF. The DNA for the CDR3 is TGTGCCAGCAGCAAAAGGAGAGGGACAGGGAACTATGGCTACACCTTC.

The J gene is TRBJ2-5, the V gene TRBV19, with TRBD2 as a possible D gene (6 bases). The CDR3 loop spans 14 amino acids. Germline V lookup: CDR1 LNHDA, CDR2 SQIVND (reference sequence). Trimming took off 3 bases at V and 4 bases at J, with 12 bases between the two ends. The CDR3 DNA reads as TGTGCCAGTAGTATTGAGGCGGGGACAGAGACCCAGTACTTC. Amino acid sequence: CASSIEAGTETQYF.

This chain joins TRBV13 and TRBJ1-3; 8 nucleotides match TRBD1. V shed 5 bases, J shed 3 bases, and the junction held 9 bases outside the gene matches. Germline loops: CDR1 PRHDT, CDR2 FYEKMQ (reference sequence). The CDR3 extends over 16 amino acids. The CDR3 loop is CASSTGGTGFGNTIYF. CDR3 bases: TGTGCCAGCAGCACCGGGGGGACAGGCTTTGGAAACACCATATATTTT. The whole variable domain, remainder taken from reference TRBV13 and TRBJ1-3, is AAGVIQSPRHLIKEKRETATLKCYPIPRHDTVYWYQQGPGQDPQFLISFYEKMQSDKGSIPDRFSAQQFSDYHSELNMSSLELGDSALYFCASSTGGTGFGNTIYFGEGSWLTVV.

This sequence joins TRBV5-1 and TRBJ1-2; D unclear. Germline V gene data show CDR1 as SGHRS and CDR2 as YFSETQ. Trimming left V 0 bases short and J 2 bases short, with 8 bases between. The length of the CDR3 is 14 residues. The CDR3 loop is CASSLAVLNYGYTF. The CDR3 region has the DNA TGCGCCAGCAGCTTGGCGGTTCTAAACTATGGCTACACCTTC.

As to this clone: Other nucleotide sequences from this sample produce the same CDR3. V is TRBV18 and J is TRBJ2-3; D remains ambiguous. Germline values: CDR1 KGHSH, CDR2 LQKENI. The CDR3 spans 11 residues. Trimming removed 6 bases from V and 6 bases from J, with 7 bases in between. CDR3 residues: CASSPSDTQYF. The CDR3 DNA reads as TGTGCCAGCTCTCCTTCGGATACGCAGTATTTT. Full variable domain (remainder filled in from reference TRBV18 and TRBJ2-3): NAGVMQNPRHLVRRRGQEARLRCSPMKGHSHVYWYRQLPEEGLKFMVYLQKENIIDESGMPKERFSAEFPKEGPSILRIQQVVRGDSAAYFCASSPSDTQYFGPGTRLTVL.

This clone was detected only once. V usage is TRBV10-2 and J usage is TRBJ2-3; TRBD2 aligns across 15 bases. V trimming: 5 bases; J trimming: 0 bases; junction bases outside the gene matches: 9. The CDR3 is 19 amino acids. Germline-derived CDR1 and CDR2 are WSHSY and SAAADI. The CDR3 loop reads CASSFRTSGGALSTDTQYF. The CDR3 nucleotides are TGCGCCAGCAGTTTTCGGACTAGCGGGGGGGCCCTGAGCACAGATACGCAGTATTTT.

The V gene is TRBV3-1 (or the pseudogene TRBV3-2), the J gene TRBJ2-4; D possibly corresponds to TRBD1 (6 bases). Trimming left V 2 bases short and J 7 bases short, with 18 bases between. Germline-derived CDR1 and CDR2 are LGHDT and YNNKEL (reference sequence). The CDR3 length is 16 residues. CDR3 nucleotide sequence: TGTGCCAGCAGCCAATCCCCGACCCAGGGGAAGAACATTCAGTACTTC. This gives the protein CASSQSPTQGKNIQYF.

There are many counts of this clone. The CDR3 here is CASRQQTAIGTEAFF. The CDR3 bases are TGTGCCAGCAGACAGCAGACAGCGATCGGCACTGAAGCTTTCTTT. The genes are TRBV5-5 and TRBJ1-1; the D gene is possibly TRBD1 (5 bases). V lost 5 bases, J lost 4 bases, and 18 bases lay in between. This CDR3 spans 15 amino acids. The germline V gene encodes CDR1 SGHKS and CDR2 YYEKEE (reference sequence).